These 17 T cell receptor beta chains originate from one sample sequenced in a study of blood T cell repertoires in COVID-19. Profiled with immunoSEQ multiplex PCR; TCRdb holds only in-frame clones, not every one. Among roughly 6,600 clones listed, nearly 90% were seen once. Sequencing used peripheral blood. The receptors come from a human donor in a cohort sampled during active COVID-19. The donor label of this sample is uncertain.

The count of this clone is one. V is TRBV2 and J is TRBJ2-1, with D possibly being TRBD1 (5 bases). CDR1 and CDR2 (germline): SNHLY, FYNNEI. Trimming took off 0 bases at V and 4 bases at J, with 10 bases between the two ends. CDR3 length: 15 residues. CDR3 residues: CASSEAVQGYNEQFF. CDR3 bases: TGTGCCAGCAGTGAAGCGGTGCAGGGATACAATGAGCAGTTCTTC.

The chain joins TRBV3-1 (or the pseudogene TRBV3-2) to TRBJ1-2; 8 bases are a match to TRBD1. V shed 4 bases and J 8 bases; nucleotides not matched to a gene: 9. CDR1 is LGHDT, CDR2 YNNKEL, per germline (reference sequence). This CDR3 is built from 14 residues. CDR3 bases: TGTGCCAGCAGCCCAACCACAGGGGGTTACGGCTACACCTTC. The encoded protein is CASSPTTGGYGYTF.

The V call is TRBV3-1 (or the pseudogene TRBV3-2), the J call TRBJ1-6, with D uncertain. Germline V gives CDR1 LGHDT, CDR2 YNNKEL (reference sequence). CDR3 length equals 17 residues. Trimming shortened V by 3 bases and J by 6 bases, and 18 bases separated the two germline ends. CDR3 in DNA: TGTGCCAGCAGCCAGTCACCGATTCTCTTCGGTAATTCACCCCTCCACTTT. It yields the protein CASSQSPILFGNSPLHF.

The CDR3 loop reads CASSQRWAPQHF. In DNA, the CDR3 is TGTGCCAGCAGCCAACGGTGGGCGCCCCAGCATTTT. V usage is TRBV7-2 and J usage is TRBJ1-5; no definite D call. V lost 5 bases and J 9 bases, leaving 11 bases between the germline ends. Germline lookup yields CDR1 SGHTA and CDR2 FQGNSA. The CDR3 has 12 residues.

This clone was seen a handful of times. This chain joins TRBV7-2 and TRBJ2-7, with D possibly matching TRBD1 (5 bases). The CDR3 totals 16 residues. CDR1 SGHTA and CDR2 FQGNSA come from the germline V gene. V lost 2 bases and J lost 6, with 20 bases in between. The CDR3 nucleotides are TGTGCCAGCAGCTTACGGGCCCAGCAGGGTCGTACCGAGCAGTACTTC. It translates to CASSLRAQQGRTEQYF. Combining the CDR3 with reference TRBV7-2 and TRBJ2-7 gives the whole variable domain GAGVSQSPSNKVTEKGKDVELRCDPISGHTALYWYRQSLGQGLEFLIYFQGNSAPDKSGLPSDRFSAERTGGSVSTLTIQRTQQEDSAVYLCASSLRAQQGRTEQYFGPGTRLTVT.

This clone was counted between two and nine times. The chain recombines TRBV5-1 with TRBJ2-5; a possible D gene is TRBD1 (5 bases). This CDR3 has 13 amino acids. V lost 4 bases to trimming and J lost 5 bases, with 12 bases between them. CDR1 and CDR2 (germline): SGHRS, YFSETQ. The CDR3 here is CASSPVGLETQYF. The CDR3 coding sequence is TGCGCCAGCAGCCCGGTGGGGCTGGAGACCCAGTACTTC.

The chain carries TRBV2 and TRBJ1-4, with TRBD1 matching over 7 bases. The CDR3 is 13 amino acids. CDR1 is SNHLY, CDR2 FYNNEI, per germline. V lost 5 bases and J lost 7; bases outside the gene matches: 4. For the CDR3, the DNA is TGTGCCAGCAGTAGACAGGGAGGTGAAAAACTGTTTTTT. Its translation is CASSRQGGEKLFF.

The V call is TRBV19, the J call TRBJ1-2; D is perhaps TRBD1 (5 bases). CDR3 length equals 13 residues. Germline V gives CDR1 LNHDA, CDR2 SQIVND (reference sequence). V was clipped by 7 bases and J by 2 bases, with 11 bases between them. In nucleotides, the CDR3 is TGTGCCAGTAACCCCCGACAGAACTATGGCTACACCTTC. It specifies CASNPRQNYGYTF. The complete variable domain, with remaining parts taken from reference TRBV19 and TRBJ1-2, reads DGGITQSPKYLFRKEGQNVTLSCEQNLNHDAMYWYRQDPGQGLRLIYYSQIVNDFQKGDIAEGYSVSREKKESFPLTVTSAQKNPTAFYLCASNPRQNYGYTFGSGTRLTVV.

The V call is TRBV30, the J call TRBJ1-2, with 7 bases identical to TRBD1. V trimming: 5 bases; J trimming: 7 bases; junction bases outside the gene matches: 10. The CDR3 contains 13 residues. The germline CDR1 and CDR2 sequences are GTSNPN and SVGIG (reference sequence). The chain's CDR3 is CAWAGAGGIGYTF. CDR3 DNA sequence: TGTGCCTGGGCAGGGGCAGGGGGAATTGGCTACACCTTC.

V is TRBV25-1 and J is TRBJ1-4, with a tentative D call TRBD1 (5 bases). The CDR3 length is 16 residues. Trimming shortened V by 5 bases and J by 2 bases, and 15 bases separated the two germline ends. CDR1 and CDR2 from the germline V gene are MGHDK and SYGVNS. The CDR3 region is CASSQPGVKTNEKLFF. CDR3 sequence (DNA): TGTGCCAGCAGTCAACCGGGGGTAAAGACTAATGAAAAACTGTTTTTT.

The rearrangement joins TRBV29-1 to TRBJ1-4; maybe TRBD1 (6 bases). Trimming took off 5 bases at V and 3 bases at J, with 10 bases between the two ends. The CDR3 totals 13 residues. CDR1 and CDR2 from the germline V gene are SQVTM and ANQGSEA. CDR3 nucleotides: TGCAGCGTTCGGGGGGCAGCTAATGAAAAACTGTTTTTT. It encodes CSVRGAANEKLFF.

This sequence joins TRBV11-2 and TRBJ1-2; TRBD1 matches at 8 bases. The CDR3 totals 14 residues. CDR1 SGHAT and CDR2 FQNNGV come from the germline V gene. With V trimmed by 3 bases and J by 7 bases, 7 bases remained unmatched. The CDR3 DNA is TGTGCCAGCAGCTTGGTGCGTCAGGGGGCTGGCTACACCTTC. Translation: CASSLVRQGAGYTF.

This clone was recorded only once. The rearrangement uses TRBV6-1 and TRBJ1-2; D ambiguous. The germline V and J ends were trimmed by 1 base and 8 bases, with 11 bases remaining between them. The germline V gene has CDR1 MNHNS and CDR2 SASEGT. This CDR3 spans 13 amino acids. CDR3 DNA: TGTGCCAGCAGTGAAGGAGGGAGAGACGGCTACACCTTC. It translates to CASSEGGRDGYTF.

The chain uses TRBV4-1 and TRBJ1-2; D call uncertain. CDR3 size: 13 residues. Germline V CDR1 and CDR2: MGHRA, YSYEKL. Trimming stripped 0 bases from V and 6 bases from J, with 8 bases between. This chain's CDR3 is CASSQEFLDGYTF. The CDR3, as DNA: TGCGCCAGCAGCCAAGAATTTCTAGATGGCTACACCTTC.

The rearrangement joins TRBV15 to TRBJ1-6; D is possibly TRBD1 (5 bases). The CDR3 spans 16 residues. The V and J ends lost 0 bases and 8 bases respectively, with 14 bases between them. Germline assignment: CDR1 LNHNV and CDR2 YYDKDF (reference sequence). The CDR3 loop reads CATSRERSGWHSPLHF. The CDR3 DNA is TGTGCCACCAGCAGAGAGAGGTCAGGGTGGCATTCACCCCTCCACTTT.

This clone was detected once. The chain carries TRBV19 and TRBJ1-1, with D unresolved. Per the germline V gene, CDR1 is LNHDA and CDR2 is SQIVND (reference sequence). The length of the CDR3 is 14 residues. V lost 2 bases, J lost 13 bases, and 20 bases lay in between. The CDR3 nucleotides read TGTGCCAGTAGTATATGGCCCGACCCCCGAGGAATTTTCTTT. This gives the protein CASSIWPDPRGIFF.

The V and J genes are TRBV5-5 and TRBJ2-1; TRBD2 aligns across 8 bases. The CDR3 contains 15 residues. Germline V CDR1 and CDR2: SGHKS, YYEKEE (reference sequence). Unmatched junction bases numbered 5, after V lost 4 bases and J lost 2 bases. CDR3 residues: CASSLSGTPYNEQFF. CDR3 in DNA: TGTGCCAGCAGCCTTAGCGGGACGCCCTACAATGAGCAGTTCTTC.